This T cell receptor (beta chain) appears in the sequencing data of a study of blood T cell repertoires in COVID-19. Overall study context: T cells, B-cell-depleted T cells, or PBMCs supplied cDNA or gDNA.

This CDR3 is 14 amino acids long. Some clones are missing from TCRdb's copy, which holds only in-frame ones; the method was immunoSEQ multiplex PCR. Among around 150,000 clones, approximately 90% were seen once, and the ten largest hold more than 6.5%. This receptor was identified in a woman in her forties or fifties who had recovered from COVID-19. The V and J genes are TRBV21-1 and TRBJ2-2; whether TRBD1, the table's D call, matches the DNA was not checked. TRBV21-1 constitutes a pseudogene. Material: PBMCs or T cells enriched from blood (not recorded which). The CDR3 DNA follows: TGTGCCGGGGACAGGGGGACTAACACCGGGGAGCTGTTTTTT. This translates into CAGDRGTNTGELFF.